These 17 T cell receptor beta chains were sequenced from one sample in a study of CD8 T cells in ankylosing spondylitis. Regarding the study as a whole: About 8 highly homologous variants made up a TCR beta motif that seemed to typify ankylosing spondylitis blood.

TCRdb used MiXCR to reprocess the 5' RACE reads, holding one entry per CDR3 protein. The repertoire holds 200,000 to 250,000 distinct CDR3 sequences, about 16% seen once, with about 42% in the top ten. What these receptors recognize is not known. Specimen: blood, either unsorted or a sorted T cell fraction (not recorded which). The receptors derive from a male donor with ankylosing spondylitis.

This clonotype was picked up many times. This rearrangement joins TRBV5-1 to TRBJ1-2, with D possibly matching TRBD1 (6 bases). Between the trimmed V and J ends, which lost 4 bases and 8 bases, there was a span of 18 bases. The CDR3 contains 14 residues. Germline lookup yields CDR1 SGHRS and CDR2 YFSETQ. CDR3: CASSPDGGAMGYTF. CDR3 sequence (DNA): TGCGCCAGCAGCCCCGACGGGGGGGCAATGGGCTACACCTTC.

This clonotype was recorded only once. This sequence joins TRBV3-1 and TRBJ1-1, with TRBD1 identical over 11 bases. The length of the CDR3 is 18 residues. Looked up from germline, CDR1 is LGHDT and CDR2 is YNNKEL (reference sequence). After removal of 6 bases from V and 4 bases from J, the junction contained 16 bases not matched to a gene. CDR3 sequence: CASSLYPDRGRGSTEAFF. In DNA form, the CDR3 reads TGTGCCAGCAGTTTATACCCGGACAGGGGGCGAGGGAGCACTGAAGCTTTCTTT.

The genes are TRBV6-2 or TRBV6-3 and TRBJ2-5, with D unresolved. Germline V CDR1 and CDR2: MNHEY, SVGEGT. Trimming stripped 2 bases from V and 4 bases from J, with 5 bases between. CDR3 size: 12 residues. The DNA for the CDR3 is TGTGCCAGCAGTTACATGAGAGAGACCCAGTACTTC. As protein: CASSYMRETQYF.

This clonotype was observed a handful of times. The CDR3 spells CASSKGSRASNEQFF. The CDR3 DNA reads TGTGCCAGCAGTAAGGGCTCCAGGGCTAGCAATGAGCAGTTCTTC. The V gene is TRBV27, the J gene TRBJ2-1; weak D call: TRBD1 (5 bases). Trimming removed 5 bases at V and 6 bases at J, with 17 bases between. Per the germline V gene, CDR1 is MNHEY and CDR2 is SMNVEV (reference sequence). The CDR3 sequence is 15 residues long.

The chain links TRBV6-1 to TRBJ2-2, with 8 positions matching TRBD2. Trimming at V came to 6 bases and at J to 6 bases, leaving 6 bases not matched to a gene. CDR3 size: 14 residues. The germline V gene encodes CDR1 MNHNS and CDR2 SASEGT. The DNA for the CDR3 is TGTGCCAGCAGCCCGGGGGGGTTCGCCGGGGAGCTGTTTTTT. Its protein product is CASSPGGFAGELFF.

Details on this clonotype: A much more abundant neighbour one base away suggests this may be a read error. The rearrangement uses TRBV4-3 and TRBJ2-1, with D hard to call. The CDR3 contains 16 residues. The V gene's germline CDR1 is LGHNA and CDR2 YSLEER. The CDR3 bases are TGCGCCAGCAGCCAAGATACAGCGAGCTCCTGCAATGAGCAGTTCTTC. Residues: CASSQDTASSCNEQFF.

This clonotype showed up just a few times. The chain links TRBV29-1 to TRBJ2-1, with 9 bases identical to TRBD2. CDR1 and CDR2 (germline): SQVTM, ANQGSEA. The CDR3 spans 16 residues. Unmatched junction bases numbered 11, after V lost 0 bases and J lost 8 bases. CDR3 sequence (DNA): TGCAGCGTTGAAGACGTAAGCGGGGGGTCGGAGGATGAGCAGTTCTTC. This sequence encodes CSVEDVSGGSEDEQFF.

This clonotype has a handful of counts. The CDR3: CASPPDREGTDTQYF. CDR3 nucleotide sequence: TGTGCCAGCCCTCCCGACAGGGAAGGCACAGATACGCAGTATTTT. The chain couples TRBV7-9 to TRBJ2-3, with 7 bases that match TRBD1. Germline CDR1 reads SEHNR; CDR2 reads FQNEAQ (reference sequence). J gave up 1 base and V 8 bases, and 9 bases lay outside the gene matches. The CDR3 sequence is 15 residues long.

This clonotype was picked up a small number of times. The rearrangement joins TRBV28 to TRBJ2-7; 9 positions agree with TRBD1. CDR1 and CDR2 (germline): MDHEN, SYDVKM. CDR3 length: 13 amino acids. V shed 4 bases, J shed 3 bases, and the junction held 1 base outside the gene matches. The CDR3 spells CASSWDRDYEQYF. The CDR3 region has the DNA TGTGCCAGCAGTTGGGACAGGGACTACGAGCAGTACTTC.

The CDR3 loop is CASSYILAGGEGEQFF. CDR3 DNA sequence: TGTGCCAGCAGTTACATCCTAGCGGGAGGGGAGGGTGAGCAGTTCTTC. The chain uses TRBV6-2 or TRBV6-3 and TRBJ2-1, with 12 nucleotides matching TRBD2. V lost 2 bases and J lost 9; bases outside the gene matches: 8. Per the germline V gene, CDR1 is MNHEY and CDR2 is SVGEGT. This CDR3 comprises 16 residues.

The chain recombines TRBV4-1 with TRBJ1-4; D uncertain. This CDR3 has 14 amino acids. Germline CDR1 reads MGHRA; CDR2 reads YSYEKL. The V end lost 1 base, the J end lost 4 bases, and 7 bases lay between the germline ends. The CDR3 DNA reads TGCGCCAGCAGCCAAGGTTTATTTAATGAAAAACTGTTTTTT. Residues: CASSQGLFNEKLFF.

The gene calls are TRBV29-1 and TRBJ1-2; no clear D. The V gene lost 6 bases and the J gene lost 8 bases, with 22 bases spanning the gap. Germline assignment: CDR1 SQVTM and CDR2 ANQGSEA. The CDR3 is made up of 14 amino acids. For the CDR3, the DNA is TGCAGCGTGGTAATCCGCCAGAGGTCTGAAGGCTACACCTTC. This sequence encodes CSVVIRQRSEGYTF.

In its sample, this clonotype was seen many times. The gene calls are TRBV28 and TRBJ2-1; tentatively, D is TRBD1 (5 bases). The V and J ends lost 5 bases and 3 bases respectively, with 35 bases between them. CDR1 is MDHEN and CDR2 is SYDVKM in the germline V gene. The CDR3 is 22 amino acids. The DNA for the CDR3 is TGTGCCAGCAGTCTCCGGCAGGGCTCAAACCCAAGTCCGTTAATACTCTACAATGAGCAGTTCTTC. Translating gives CASSLRQGSNPSPLILYNEQFF. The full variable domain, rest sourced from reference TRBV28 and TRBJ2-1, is DVKVTQSSRYLVKRTGEKVFLECVQDMDHENMFWYRQDPGLGLRLIYFSYDVKMKEKGDIPEGYSVSREKKERFSLILESASTNQTSMYLCASSLRQGSNPSPLILYNEQFFGPGTRLTVL.

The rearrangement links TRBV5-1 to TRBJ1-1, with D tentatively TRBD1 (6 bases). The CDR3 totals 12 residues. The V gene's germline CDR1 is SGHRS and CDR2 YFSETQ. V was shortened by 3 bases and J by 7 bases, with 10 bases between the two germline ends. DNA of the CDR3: TGCGCCAGCAGCTCACAGGGAGGTGAAGCTTTCTTT. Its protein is CASSSQGGEAFF.

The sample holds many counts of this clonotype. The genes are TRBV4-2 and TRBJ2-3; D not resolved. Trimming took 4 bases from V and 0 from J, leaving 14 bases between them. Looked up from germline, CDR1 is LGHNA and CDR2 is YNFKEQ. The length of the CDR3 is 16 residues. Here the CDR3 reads CASSPRVGSSTDTQYF. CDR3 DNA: TGTGCCAGCAGCCCCCGGGTCGGTAGTAGCACAGATACGCAGTATTTT.

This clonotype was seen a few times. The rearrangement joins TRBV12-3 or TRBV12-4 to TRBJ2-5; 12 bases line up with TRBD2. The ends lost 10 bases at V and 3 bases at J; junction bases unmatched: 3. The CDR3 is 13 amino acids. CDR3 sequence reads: CATSGRAEETQYF. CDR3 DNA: TGTGCCACTAGCGGGAGGGCTGAAGAGACCCAGTACTTC.

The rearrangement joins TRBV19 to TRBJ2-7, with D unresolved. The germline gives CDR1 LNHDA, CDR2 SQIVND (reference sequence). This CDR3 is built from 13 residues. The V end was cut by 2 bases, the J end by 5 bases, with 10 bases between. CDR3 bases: TGTGCCAGTAGTATACAAGGTTCGGACGAGCAGTACTTC. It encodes CASSIQGSDEQYF.